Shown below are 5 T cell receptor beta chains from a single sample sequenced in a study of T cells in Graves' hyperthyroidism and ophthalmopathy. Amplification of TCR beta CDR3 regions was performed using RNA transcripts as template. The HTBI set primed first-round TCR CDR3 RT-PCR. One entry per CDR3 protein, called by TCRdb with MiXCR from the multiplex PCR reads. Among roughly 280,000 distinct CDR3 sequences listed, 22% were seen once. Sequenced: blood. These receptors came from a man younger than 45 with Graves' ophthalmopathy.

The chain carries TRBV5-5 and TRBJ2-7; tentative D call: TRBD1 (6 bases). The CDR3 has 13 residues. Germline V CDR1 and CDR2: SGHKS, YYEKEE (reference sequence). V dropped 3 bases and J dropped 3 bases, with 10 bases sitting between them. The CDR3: CASSYDRYYEQYF. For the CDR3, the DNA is TGTGCCAGCAGCTACGACAGGTACTACGAGCAGTACTTC.

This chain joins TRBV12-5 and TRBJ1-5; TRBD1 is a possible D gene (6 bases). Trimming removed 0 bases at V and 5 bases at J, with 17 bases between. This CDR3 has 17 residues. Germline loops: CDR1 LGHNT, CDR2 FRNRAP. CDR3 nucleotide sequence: TGTGCTAGTGGTTTGGTGATCCCGGGACAAGGCTATCAGCCCCAGCATTTT. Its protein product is CASGLVIPGQGYQPQHF.

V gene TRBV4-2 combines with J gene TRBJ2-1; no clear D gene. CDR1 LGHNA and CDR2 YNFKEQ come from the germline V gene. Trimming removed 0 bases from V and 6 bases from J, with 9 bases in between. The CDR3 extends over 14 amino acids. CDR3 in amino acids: CASSQEGPFNEQFF. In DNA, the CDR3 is TGTGCCAGCAGCCAAGAAGGGCCCTTCAATGAGCAGTTCTTC.

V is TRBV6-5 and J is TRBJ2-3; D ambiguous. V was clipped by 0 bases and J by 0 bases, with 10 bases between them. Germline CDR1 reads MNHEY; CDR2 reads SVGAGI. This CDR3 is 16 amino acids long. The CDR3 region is CASSYSGQPSTDTQYF. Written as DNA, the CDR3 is TGTGCCAGCAGTTACTCGGGTCAACCTAGCACAGATACGCAGTATTTT.

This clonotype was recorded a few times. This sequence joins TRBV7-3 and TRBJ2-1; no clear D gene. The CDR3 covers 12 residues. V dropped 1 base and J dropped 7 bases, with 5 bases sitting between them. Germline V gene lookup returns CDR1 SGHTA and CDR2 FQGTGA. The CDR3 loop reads CASSLMGNEQFF. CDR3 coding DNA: TGTGCCAGCAGCTTAATGGGAAATGAGCAGTTCTTC.